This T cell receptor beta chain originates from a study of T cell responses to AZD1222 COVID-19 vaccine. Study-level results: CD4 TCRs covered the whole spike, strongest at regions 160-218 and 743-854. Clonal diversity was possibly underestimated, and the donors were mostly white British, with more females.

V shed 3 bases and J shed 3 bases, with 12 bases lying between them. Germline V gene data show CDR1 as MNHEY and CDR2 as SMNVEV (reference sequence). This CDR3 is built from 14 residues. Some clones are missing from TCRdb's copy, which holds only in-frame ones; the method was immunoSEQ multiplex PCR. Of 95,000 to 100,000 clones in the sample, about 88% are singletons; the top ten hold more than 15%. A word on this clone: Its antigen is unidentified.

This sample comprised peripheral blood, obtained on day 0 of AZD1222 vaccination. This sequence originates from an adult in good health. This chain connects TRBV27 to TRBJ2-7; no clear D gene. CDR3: CASSFGRGGYEQYF. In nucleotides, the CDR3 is TGTGCCAGCAGTTTCGGACGCGGTGGCTACGAGCAGTACTTC.